These 7 T cell receptor beta chains share one sample of origin, sequenced in a study of blood T cell repertoires in COVID-19. Profiled with immunoSEQ multiplex PCR; TCRdb holds only in-frame clones, not every one. The sample lists 55,000 to 65,000 clones, about 83% occurring once. Material for sequencing was peripheral blood. The origin of the receptors is a woman aged 80 or over with acute or convalescent COVID-19.

CDR3 sequence (DNA): TGTGCCAGCAGCTTAGAGGCAGGCCTCTCCTACGAGCAGTACTTC. Protein product: CASSLEAGLSYEQYF. The J gene is TRBJ2-7, the V gene TRBV7-2; D is unresolved. V was clipped by 1 base and J by 0 bases, with 10 bases between them. The CDR3 runs 15 residues. The V gene's germline CDR1 is SGHTA and CDR2 FQGNSA.

The rearrangement joins TRBV29-1 to TRBJ1-5, with D possibly being TRBD1 (5 bases). Germline V gives CDR1 SQVTM, CDR2 ANQGSEA. Between the trimmed V and J ends, which lost 3 bases and 0 bases, there was a span of 9 bases. The CDR3 is 14 residues long. The CDR3 is CSVDGGNSNQPQHF. In DNA form, the CDR3 reads TGCAGCGTTGACGGGGGAAATAGCAATCAGCCCCAGCATTTT.

The gene calls are TRBV27 and TRBJ2-7, with a weak D call TRBD2 (6 bases). Trimming removed 1 base at V and 6 bases at J, with 16 bases between. The CDR3 is made up of 15 amino acids. The germline V gene has CDR1 MNHEY and CDR2 SMNVEV (reference sequence). The CDR3 protein is CASSLYTPSGLEQYF. The CDR3 coding sequence is TGTGCCAGCAGTTTATATACCCCCAGCGGGCTCGAGCAGTACTTC.

The gene calls are TRBV9 and TRBJ2-1, with D tentatively TRBD2 (5 bases). This CDR3 has 14 amino acids. V was trimmed by 2 bases and J by 5 bases, leaving 11 bases between them. CDR1 SGDLS and CDR2 YYNGEE come from the germline V gene. The CDR3 DNA sequence: TGTGCCAGCAGCGTCCAGATGAGGGACAATGAGCAGTTCTTC. Its translation is CASSVQMRDNEQFF.

This clone has a single count. The chain joins TRBV5-1 to TRBJ2-7; a weak D match, TRBD2 (7 bases). CDR3 size: 18 residues. Trimming stripped 1 base from V and 6 bases from J, with 26 bases between. Germline-derived CDR1 and CDR2 are SGHRS and YFSETQ. Here the CDR3 reads CASSLSVRAGAAPPEQYF. CDR3 sequence (DNA): TGCGCCAGCAGCTTGTCGGTTCGTGCGGGGGCCGCTCCTCCCGAGCAGTACTTC.

The DNA of the CDR3 is TGTGCCACCGTTAGCTCCTATAATTCACCCCTCCACTTT. Translating it yields CATVSSYNSPLHF. V is TRBV15 and J is TRBJ1-6; no definite D call. With 8 bases removed from V and 0 bases from J, the gap between germline ends came to 5 bases. Germline CDR1 reads LNHNV; CDR2 reads YYDKDF (reference sequence). The CDR3 sequence is 13 residues long.

The chain employs TRBV24-1 and TRBJ2-1, with 11 bases that match TRBD1. The germline V gene encodes CDR1 KGHDR and CDR2 SFDVKD. After removal of 4 bases from V and 8 bases from J, the junction contained 9 bases not matched to a gene. The CDR3 length is 16 residues. The chain's CDR3 is CATSDPGTGGGDEQFF. CDR3 in DNA: TGTGCCACCAGTGACCCCGGGACAGGGGGAGGTGATGAGCAGTTCTTC.